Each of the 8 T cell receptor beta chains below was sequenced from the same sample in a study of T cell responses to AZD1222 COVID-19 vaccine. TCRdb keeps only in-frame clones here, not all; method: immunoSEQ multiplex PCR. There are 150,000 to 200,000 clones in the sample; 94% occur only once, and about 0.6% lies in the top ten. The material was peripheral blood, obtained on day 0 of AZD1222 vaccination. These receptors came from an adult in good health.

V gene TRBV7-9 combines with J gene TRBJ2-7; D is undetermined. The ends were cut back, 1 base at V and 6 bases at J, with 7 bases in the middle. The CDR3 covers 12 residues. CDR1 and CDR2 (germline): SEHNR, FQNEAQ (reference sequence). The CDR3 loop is CASSLGASEQYF. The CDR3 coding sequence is TGTGCCAGCAGCTTAGGGGCGTCCGAGCAGTACTTC.

CDR3 DNA: TGTGCCAGCAGTCTCAGGACGTTCTACGGAGCAACTAATGAAAAACTGTTTTTT. Translation gives CASSLRTFYGATNEKLFF. The chain carries TRBV28 and TRBJ1-4; D uncertain. This CDR3 region has 18 residues. Between the trimmed V and J ends, which lost 5 bases and 0 bases, there was a span of 19 bases. From germline, CDR1 is MDHEN and CDR2 SYDVKM.

The CDR3 coding sequence is TGTGCCACCAGTGAGGGGGGGACCCACGACGAGCAGTACTTC. Protein: CATSEGGTHDEQYF. This chain connects TRBV24-1 to TRBJ2-7, with 7 bases lining up with TRBD2. The CDR3 runs to 14 residues. Trimming cost V 4 bases and J 5 bases; bases outside gene matches: 7. CDR1 and CDR2 (germline): KGHDR, SFDVKD.

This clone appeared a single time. This chain's CDR3 is CASSQEKLSYEQYF. The CDR3, as DNA: TGCGCCAGCAGCCAAGAGAAACTGAGCTACGAGCAGTACTTC. The chain is built from TRBV4-1 and TRBJ2-7; D ambiguous. V was pared by 0 bases and J by 3 bases, with 9 bases between. The CDR3 spans 14 residues. Germline assignment: CDR1 MGHRA and CDR2 YSYEKL.

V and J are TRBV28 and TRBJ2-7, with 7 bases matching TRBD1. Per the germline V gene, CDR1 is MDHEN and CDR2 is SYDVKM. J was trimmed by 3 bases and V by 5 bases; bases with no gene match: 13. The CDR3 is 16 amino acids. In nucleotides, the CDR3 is TGTGCCAGCAGTACCTGGGAGAGGGGGCCCAACTACGAGCAGTACTTC. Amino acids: CASSTWERGPNYEQYF.

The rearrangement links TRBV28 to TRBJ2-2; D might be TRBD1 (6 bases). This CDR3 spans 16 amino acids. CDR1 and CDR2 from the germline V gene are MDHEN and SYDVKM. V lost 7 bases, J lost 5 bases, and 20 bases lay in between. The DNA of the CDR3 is TGTGCCAGCACCCCTGCGGGCAGGGGCCTGACCGGGGAGCTGTTTTTT. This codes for CASTPAGRGLTGELFF. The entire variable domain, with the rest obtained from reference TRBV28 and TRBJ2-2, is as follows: DVKVTQSSRYLVKRTGEKVFLECVQDMDHENMFWYRQDPGLGLRLIYFSYDVKMKEKGDIPEGYSVSREKKERFSLILESASTNQTSMYLCASTPAGRGLTGELFFGEGSRLTVL.

This CDR3 reads CASRSDRPGDGYTF. The CDR3 bases are TGCGCCAGCAGATCTGACAGACCCGGGGATGGCTACACCTTC. This chain uses TRBV5-1 with TRBJ1-2; perhaps TRBD1 as D (5 bases). The CDR3 totals 14 residues. Trimming cost V 5 bases and J 6 bases, with 17 bases left between them. Germline V gene sequence: CDR1 SGHRS, CDR2 YFSETQ.

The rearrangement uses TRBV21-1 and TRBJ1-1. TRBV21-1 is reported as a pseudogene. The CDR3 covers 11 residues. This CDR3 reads CASSKFTEAFF. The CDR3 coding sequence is TGTGCCAGCAGCAAATTTACTGAAGCTTTCTTT.